This T cell receptor (beta chain) was sequenced for a study of technical replicates of blood from four donors. Libraries were prepared by immunoSEQ multiplex PCR; TCRdb keeps only in-frame clonotypes and omits some of them. The table shows under 100,000 clones, with 94% occurring only once. V was shortened by 3 bases and J by 6 bases, with 6 bases between the two germline ends. The CDR3 covers 12 residues. Germline V gene sequence: CDR1 WSHSY, CDR2 SAAADI. This sequence was found in a human donor in good health. The sequenced sample consisted of T cells isolated from PBMCs. V gene TRBV10-2 combines with J gene TRBJ2-1; D is undetermined. The CDR3 sequence: CASSDPRNEQFF. The CDR3 coding sequence is TGCGCCAGCAGTGACCCCCGCAATGAGCAGTTCTTC.